This is a list of T cell receptor beta chains from one sample in a study of blood T cell repertoires in COVID-19. Clones were read by immunoSEQ multiplex PCR, and TCRdb kept only the in-frame ones, dropping some. This table holds fewer than 25,000 clones, approximately 89% found once. Sequencing input: peripheral blood. The source is a human donor in a cohort sampled during active COVID-19. Both conserved end residues are part of each CDR3. A D gene is named only where the DNA matches it firmly. A row's size may be missing; if present it is once, few, many or a size class.

size: NA; V: TRBV7-2; J: TRBJ1-2; D: NA; DNA: TGTGCCAGCAGCTTAGGAGGGTCTCGTAACTATGGCTACACCTTC; CDR3: CASSLGGSRNYGYTF
size: NA; V: TRBV6-2/TRBV6-3; J: TRBJ1-1; D: NA; DNA: TGTGCCAGCAGCGACAGCAGGGTAGCCACTGAAGCTTTCTTT; CDR3: CASSDSRVATEAFF
size: NA; V: TRBV12-3/TRBV12-4; J: TRBJ2-3; D: NA; DNA: TGTGCCAGCAATCCCGGGGGCACAGATACGCAGTATTTT; CDR3: CASNPGGTDTQYF
size: NA; V: TRBV29-1; J: TRBJ1-1; D: NA; DNA: TGCAGCGTGAACACGAACACTGAAGCTTTCTTT; CDR3: CSVNTNTEAFF
size: NA; V: TRBV28; J: TRBJ2-5; D: TRBD2; DNA: TGTGCCAGCAGGGCATCCGGGACTAGCGTTACCAAAGAGACCCAGTACTTC; CDR3: CASRASGTSVTKETQYF
size: once; V: TRBV4-1; J: TRBJ2-6; D: NA; DNA: TGCGCCAGCAGCACTCCGAGGACACCCCTCTCTGGGGCCAACGTCCTGACTTTC; CDR3: CASSTPRTPLSGANVLTF
size: NA; V: TRBV13; J: TRBJ2-7; D: NA; DNA: TGTGCCAGCAGCTCGACAGCACTGAGCTCCTACGAGCAGTACTTC; CDR3: CASSSTALSSYEQYF
size: NA; V: TRBV10-3; J: TRBJ2-1; D: NA; DNA: TGTGCCATCAGGCCCATTCTGGGAGGTAACAATGAGCAGTTCTTC; CDR3: CAIRPILGGNNEQFF
size: NA; V: TRBV7-6; J: TRBJ2-2; D: NA; DNA: TGTGCCAGCAGCTTAAATCGTAACACCGGGGAGCTGTTTTTT; CDR3: CASSLNRNTGELFF
size: NA; V: TRBV9; J: TRBJ2-3; D: TRBD2; DNA: TGTGCCAGCAGCGCCCCCCCCGGACTAGCGGGAGTGGGAGATACGCAGTATTTT; CDR3: CASSAPPGLAGVGDTQYF
size: NA; V: TRBV9; J: TRBJ1-6; D: NA; DNA: TGTGCCAGCAGCGTAGGGGGAGGGGGGAATTCACCCCTCCACTTT; CDR3: CASSVGGGGNSPLHF
size: NA; V: TRBV7-9; J: TRBJ1-2; D: TRBD1; DNA: TGTGCCAGCAGCTTAAACAGGGGGGACTATGGCTACACCTTC; CDR3: CASSLNRGDYGYTF
size: few; V: TRBV19; J: TRBJ2-3; D: NA; DNA: TGTGCCAGTAGTGAGCGGCGGGATACGCAGTATTTT; CDR3: CASSERRDTQYF
size: NA; V: TRBV29-1; J: TRBJ1-1; D: NA; DNA: TGCAGCGTTCGTGAGGGAATGGTGGCTGAAGCTTTCTTT; CDR3: CSVREGMVAEAFF
size: NA; V: TRBV18; J: TRBJ2-2; D: NA; DNA: TGTGCCAGCTCACGAGGACAAGCGAACACCGGGGAGCTGTTTTTT; CDR3: CASSRGQANTGELFF
size: NA; V: TRBV6-5; J: TRBJ2-7; D: TRBD1; DNA: TGTGCCAGCTCTCAGGGGGCCTACGAGCAGTACTTC; CDR3: CASSQGAYEQYF
size: NA; V: TRBV11-2; J: TRBJ2-3; D: NA; DNA: TGTGCCAGCAGATCAGGAGATACGCAGTATTTT; CDR3: CASRSGDTQYF
size: once; V: TRBV6-5; J: TRBJ1-2; D: TRBD1; DNA: TGTGCCAGCAGTTACCCGTTGGGACAGGGCCACTATGGCTACACCTTC; CDR3: CASSYPLGQGHYGYTF
size: NA; V: TRBV5-6; J: TRBJ2-3; D: TRBD1; DNA: TGTGCCAGCAGCCGAGGGACAGGGCTTTACTTAGAATCGAATACGCAGTATTTT; CDR3: CASSRGTGLYLESNTQYF
size: NA; V: TRBV4-1; J: TRBJ2-7; D: TRBD2; DNA: TGCGCCAGCAGCCGGGGACTAGCGGGGGGACGGCCCTACGAGCAGTACTTC; CDR3: CASSRGLAGGRPYEQYF
size: NA; V: TRBV6-4; J: TRBJ1-1; D: NA; DNA: TGTGCCAGCAGTGTTGAGGGTGGCACTGAAGCTTTCTTT; CDR3: CASSVEGGTEAFF
size: NA; V: TRBV5-1; J: TRBJ2-1; D: TRBD1; DNA: TGCGCCAGCAGCTTGGGGACAGGGCTGGATGAGCAGTTCTTC; CDR3: CASSLGTGLDEQFF
size: NA; V: TRBV6-4; J: TRBJ2-1; D: TRBD2; DNA: TGTGCCAGCAGTGACGGATTCAGCGGGGGGGCTTATGAGCAGTTCTTC; CDR3: CASSDGFSGGAYEQFF
size: NA; V: TRBV5-8; J: TRBJ2-3; D: TRBD2; DNA: TGTGCCAGCAGGCCCCGAGCGGGGAAGTTGACAGATACGCAGTATTTT; CDR3: CASRPRAGKLTDTQYF
size: NA; V: TRBV28; J: TRBJ1-1; D: TRBD1; DNA: TGTGCCAGCAGTCCCTGGACAGGGGAGGTTGAAGCTTTCTTT; CDR3: CASSPWTGEVEAFF
size: NA; V: TRBV3-1/TRBV3-2; J: TRBJ1-3; D: NA; DNA: TGTGCCAGCAGCCCCCCAAGGCAGGGTATAGGAAACACCATATATTTT; CDR3: CASSPPRQGIGNTIYF
size: NA; V: TRBV14; J: TRBJ2-7; D: TRBD1; DNA: TGTGCCAGCAGCCAGATTTTAGCCCGGACAGGCGAGCAGTACTTC; CDR3: CASSQILARTGEQYF